This T cell receptor beta chain was retrieved from a study of blood T cells in healthy people across ages. General observations from the study: Per million T cells, the diversity of TCR beta decreased roughly linearly as age advanced. It was the long-lived donors that had more naive CD4+ cells and higher diversity than aged donors.

Healthy Russian Caucasian donors spanned ages about 6 to 95 years. With a J-beta primer mix and a sample-barcoded 5' primer, a second PCR ran about 7 to 12 cycles. Each CDR3 protein is one row after TCRdb ran MiXCR on the 5' RACE reads. The data show 650,000 to 1,000,000 distinct CDR3 sequences, more than 35% seen once. This clonotype has a single count. What it binds is unknown. The CDR3 runs 13 residues. Germline CDR1 reads SGHTA; CDR2 reads FQGTGA. This clonotype originated in a man at least 80 years old in good health. Sequencing was done on a sample of blood. The V call is TRBV7-3, the J call TRBJ2-5; 7 nucleotides agree with TRBD1. The end of the DNA aligns better with TRBJ2-7, so the J call may be wrong. Written as DNA, the CDR3 is TGTGCCAGCAGCTTAACGGCAGGGGGCGAGCAGTACTTC. It translates to CASSLTAGGEQYF.